The rows below give T cell receptor beta chains drawn from one sample of a study of immune characteristics of hereditary and idiopathic chronic pancreatitis. TCRdb keeps only in-frame clones here, not all; method: immunoSEQ multiplex PCR. In the table there are around 9,400 clones, about 76% of which are singletons. The sequenced sample was pancreas tissue with idiopathic chronic pancreatitis. The receptors derive from a human donor with chronic pancreatitis. CDR3s include the opening cysteine and the closing phenylalanine or tryptophan. The order of the fields is clone size, V gene, D gene, J gene, CDR3 protein, CDR3 DNA. A D gene is named only where the DNA matches it firmly. Rows may omit the clone size; those that give it use once, few, many or a size class.

clone size: once
V gene: TRBV3-1/TRBV3-2
D gene: TRBD1
J gene: TRBJ2-2
CDR3 protein: CASSHVHSGTENTGELFF
CDR3 DNA: TGTGCCAGCAGCCACGTTCATTCCGGGACAGAGAACACCGGGGAGCTGTTTTTT

clone size: .
V gene: TRBV14
D gene: .
J gene: TRBJ2-5
CDR3 protein: CASSQGREWPGEETQYF
CDR3 DNA: TGTGCCAGCAGCCAAGGCCGAGAGTGGCCTGGGGAGGAGACCCAGTACTTC

clone size: .
V gene: TRBV7-9
D gene: .
J gene: TRBJ1-1
CDR3 protein: CASSRHGVNTEAFF
CDR3 DNA: TGTGCCAGCAGCCGTCATGGGGTGAACACTGAAGCTTTCTTT

clone size: .
V gene: TRBV7-9
D gene: .
J gene: TRBJ2-5
CDR3 protein: CASSTTFQGLVQETQYF
CDR3 DNA: TGTGCCAGCAGCACTACATTTCAGGGTCTCGTCCAAGAGACCCAGTACTTC

clone size: .
V gene: TRBV7-2
D gene: TRBD1
J gene: TRBJ1-5
CDR3 protein: CASSSGQGGNQPQHF
CDR3 DNA: TGTGCCAGCAGCTCGGGACAGGGCGGTAATCAGCCCCAGCATTTT

clone size: .
V gene: TRBV7-9
D gene: .
J gene: TRBJ2-3
CDR3 protein: CASSPSRGADTQYF
CDR3 DNA: TGTGCCAGCAGCCCTAGCCGGGGAGCGGATACGCAGTATTTT

clone size: .
V gene: TRBV6-5
D gene: .
J gene: TRBJ1-1
CDR3 protein: CASIGTSVAFF
CDR3 DNA: TGTGCCAGCATCGGGACGTCTGTGGCTTTCTTT

clone size: once
V gene: TRBV15
D gene: TRBD2
J gene: TRBJ2-3
CDR3 protein: CATSRESGGADTQYF
CDR3 DNA: TGTGCCACCAGCAGAGAAAGCGGGGGGGCTGATACGCAGTATTTT

clone size: .
V gene: TRBV6-2/TRBV6-3
D gene: TRBD1
J gene: TRBJ1-5
CDR3 protein: CASSPTGGYQPQHF
CDR3 DNA: TGTGCCAGCAGTCCGACAGGGGGATATCAGCCCCAGCATTTT

clone size: .
V gene: TRBV24-1
D gene: TRBD1
J gene: TRBJ2-3
CDR3 protein: CATSPPNDRGLFTDTQYF
CDR3 DNA: TGTGCCACCAGTCCCCCAAACGACAGGGGTCTTTTTACAGATACGCAGTATTTT

clone size: few
V gene: TRBV7-8
D gene: TRBD1
J gene: TRBJ2-1
CDR3 protein: CASSLGGGTGVSEQFF
CDR3 DNA: TGTGCCAGCAGCTTAGGAGGGGGGACAGGGGTTAGTGAGCAGTTCTTC

clone size: .
V gene: TRBV15
D gene: .
J gene: TRBJ2-7
CDR3 protein: CATSRDFPLQGYEQYF
CDR3 DNA: TGTGCCACCAGCAGAGATTTTCCGCTGCAGGGCTACGAGCAGTACTTC

clone size: once
V gene: TRBV2
D gene: .
J gene: TRBJ2-4
CDR3 protein: CASYDSLAKNIQYF
CDR3 DNA: TGTGCCAGCTACGACAGCCTAGCCAAAAACATTCAGTACTTC

clone size: .
V gene: TRBV6-5
D gene: .
J gene: TRBJ2-3
CDR3 protein: CASSLDLRPDTQYF
CDR3 DNA: TGTGCCAGCAGCTTGGATCTGCGTCCAGATACGCAGTATTTT

clone size: .
V gene: TRBV6-5
D gene: TRBD2
J gene: TRBJ2-1
CDR3 protein: CAVTSGGAGYNEQFF
CDR3 DNA: TGTGCCGTGACTAGCGGGGGGGCGGGCTACAATGAGCAGTTCTTC

clone size: .
V gene: TRBV18
D gene: .
J gene: TRBJ1-2
CDR3 protein: CASSPRGELVGYTF
CDR3 DNA: TGTGCCAGCTCACCGCGGGGGGAATTGGTTGGCTACACCTTC

clone size: .
V gene: TRBV3-1/TRBV3-2
D gene: .
J gene: TRBJ1-1
CDR3 protein: CASSQGPGNTEAFF
CDR3 DNA: TGTGCCAGCAGCCAAGGTCCGGGGAACACTGAAGCTTTCTTT

clone size: .
V gene: TRBV24-1
D gene: .
J gene: TRBJ2-2
CDR3 protein: CATSDLGAGSPGELFF
CDR3 DNA: TGTGCCACCAGTGATTTGGGGGCAGGGTCCCCCGGGGAGCTGTTTTTT

clone size: .
V gene: TRBV2
D gene: TRBD1
J gene: TRBJ2-5
CDR3 protein: CASSGQGGQETQYF
CDR3 DNA: TGTGCCAGCAGTGGACAGGGGGGGCAAGAGACCCAGTACTTC

clone size: once
V gene: TRBV6-1
D gene: .
J gene: TRBJ2-5
CDR3 protein: CASSDGGIQETQYF
CDR3 DNA: TGTGCCAGCAGTGACGGGGGCATACAAGAGACCCAGTACTTC

clone size: .
V gene: TRBV30
D gene: .
J gene: TRBJ1-2
CDR3 protein: CAWSVTRGGGGGYTF
CDR3 DNA: TGTGCCTGGAGTGTAACCCGCGGCGGTGGGGGTGGCTACACCTTC

clone size: .
V gene: TRBV10-2
D gene: .
J gene: TRBJ1-1
CDR3 protein: CASSVRGDTEAFF
CDR3 DNA: TGCGCCAGCAGTGTGAGAGGGGACACTGAAGCTTTCTTT

clone size: .
V gene: TRBV5-1
D gene: TRBD1
J gene: TRBJ2-7
CDR3 protein: CASSLVRTGLPYEQYF
CDR3 DNA: TGCGCCAGCAGCTTGGTACGGACAGGCCTACCCTACGAGCAGTACTTC

clone size: medium-sized
V gene: TRBV15
D gene: .
J gene: TRBJ1-4
CDR3 protein: CATSSRQANEKLFF
CDR3 DNA: TGTGCCACCAGCAGCCGACAGGCAAATGAAAAACTGTTTTTT

clone size: .
V gene: TRBV7-2
D gene: .
J gene: TRBJ1-6
CDR3 protein: CASSRGVSSYNSPLHF
CDR3 DNA: TGTGCCAGCAGCCGGGGGGTTAGCTCCTATAATTCACCCCTCCACTTT

clone size: few
V gene: TRBV5-8
D gene: TRBD2
J gene: TRBJ2-3
CDR3 protein: CASSTGTSGGAENTQYF
CDR3 DNA: TGTGCCAGCAGCACCGGGACTAGCGGGGGGGCCGAAAATACGCAGTATTTT

clone size: .
V gene: TRBV5-5
D gene: .
J gene: TRBJ2-5
CDR3 protein: CASTVRPWGHNQETQYF
CDR3 DNA: TGTGCCAGCACCGTCCGCCCGTGGGGCCACAACCAAGAGACCCAGTACTTC

clone size: .
V gene: TRBV3-1/TRBV3-2
D gene: .
J gene: TRBJ2-7
CDR3 protein: CASSQDQWSSYEQYF
CDR3 DNA: TGTGCCAGCAGCCAAGATCAGTGGAGCTCCTACGAGCAGTACTTC

clone size: .
V gene: TRBV30
D gene: .
J gene: TRBJ1-6
CDR3 protein: CAWTSISGFSSPLHF
CDR3 DNA: TGTGCCTGGACCTCGATATCGGGGTTTTCATCACCCCTCCACTTT

clone size: .
V gene: TRBV4-1
D gene: .
J gene: TRBJ2-3
CDR3 protein: CASSHGPGESTDTQYF
CDR3 DNA: TGCGCCAGCAGCCACGGACCAGGGGAGAGCACAGATACGCAGTATTTT

clone size: once
V gene: TRBV5-6
D gene: .
J gene: TRBJ2-6
CDR3 protein: CASSFISSSGANVLTF
CDR3 DNA: TGTGCCAGCAGCTTTATCTCTAGCTCTGGGGCCAACGTCCTGACTTTC

clone size: .
V gene: TRBV10-2
D gene: .
J gene: TRBJ2-1
CDR3 protein: CASSESRSDINNEQFF
CDR3 DNA: TGCGCCAGCAGTGAGTCGCGGTCAGACATAAACAATGAGCAGTTCTTC

clone size: .
V gene: TRBV29-1
D gene: .
J gene: TRBJ2-5
CDR3 protein: CSVSGVSETQYF
CDR3 DNA: TGCAGCGTTTCTGGGGTGTCAGAGACCCAGTACTTC

clone size: once
V gene: TRBV7-9
D gene: TRBD2
J gene: TRBJ2-5
CDR3 protein: CASSPLGAGGQETQYF
CDR3 DNA: TGTGCCAGCAGCCCTTTGGGAGCGGGGGGACAAGAGACCCAGTACTTC

clone size: .
V gene: TRBV7-2
D gene: TRBD1
J gene: TRBJ1-4
CDR3 protein: CASSSRTGQVKLFF
CDR3 DNA: TGTGCCAGCAGCTCACGGACAGGGCAAGTAAAACTGTTTTTT

clone size: .
V gene: TRBV24-1
D gene: TRBD1
J gene: TRBJ2-1
CDR3 protein: CATSDGDRRQFF
CDR3 DNA: TGTGCCACCAGTGATGGGGACAGGAGACAGTTCTTC

clone size: .
V gene: TRBV9
D gene: TRBD1
J gene: TRBJ2-7
CDR3 protein: CASSVGTGLTYEQYF
CDR3 DNA: TGTGCCAGCAGCGTCGGGACAGGATTAACCTACGAGCAGTACTTC

clone size: .
V gene: TRBV7-3
D gene: .
J gene: TRBJ2-5
CDR3 protein: CASSLRRGETQYF
CDR3 DNA: TGTGCCAGCAGCTTAAGGCGCGGAGAGACCCAGTACTTC

clone size: few
V gene: TRBV9
D gene: .
J gene: TRBJ2-5
CDR3 protein: CASSVGEHQETQYF
CDR3 DNA: TGTGCCAGCAGCGTAGGGGAGCACCAAGAGACCCAGTACTTC

clone size: .
V gene: TRBV21-1
D gene: .
J gene: TRBJ1-5
CDR3 protein: CASSGDQPQHF
CDR3 DNA: TGTGCCAGCAGCGGGGATCAGCCCCAGCATTTT

clone size: .
V gene: TRBV7-8
D gene: TRBD1
J gene: TRBJ2-1
CDR3 protein: CASSLALRRRGTGVRNEQFF
CDR3 DNA: TGTGCCAGCAGCTTAGCGCTTCGAAGAAGAGGGACAGGGGTTCGGAATGAGCAGTTCTTC

clone size: .
V gene: TRBV19
D gene: TRBD2
J gene: TRBJ2-2
CDR3 protein: CASSPGLAGTGELFF
CDR3 DNA: TGTGCCAGTAGTCCGGGACTAGCGGGGACCGGGGAGCTGTTTTTT